The present T cell receptor (beta chain) was sequenced within a study of T cells after posttransplantation cyclophosphamide. Points from the study as a whole: Donor CD8+ memory clones often dominated recipient blood repertoires at later times. Recipient CMV seropositivity and CMV reactivation strongly tracked TRB clonality.

Generated by immunoSEQ multiplex PCR, the TCRdb table keeps only in-frame clones and is missing some. The sample contains under 40,000 clones, more than 85% of which appear only once. Cells defined as naive were viable CD3+CD4+ or CD3+CD8+ and CCR7+CD45RA+CD45RO-CD95-CD27+CD28+. The related graft donor's blood sample was taken on the day of bone marrow donation. This CDR3 contains 13 residues. Per germline, CDR1 MNHEY and CDR2 SVGAGI. V lost 3 bases and J lost 2, with 7 bases in between. A word on this clone: Its antigen remains unidentified. This specimen includes other DNA sequences encoding the same CDR3.

The receptor was isolated from a man under 40 in good health and a related stem cell transplant donor. The gene calls are TRBV6-5 and TRBJ1-2; perhaps TRBD1 as D (5 bases). Sequences were obtained from naive CD4+ T cells sorted from blood. The CDR3 nucleotides read TGTGCCAGCAGTTATCGACAGAACTATGGCTACACCTTC. It is translated as CASSYRQNYGYTF.